The 2 T cell receptor beta chains below come from one sample, sequenced in a study of cytomegalovirus exposure and HLA in healthy donors. The PCR employed 60 Vbeta primers together with 13 Jbeta primers. Clones were read by immunoSEQ multiplex PCR, and TCRdb kept only the in-frame ones, dropping some. The sample comprises 100,000 to 150,000 clones, around four fifths of which are singletons, and roughly 5% rests with the top ten. Sequenced: PBMCs. Receptors originate from a man aged 25-40 years in good health and CMV-seronegative.

This sequence joins TRBV28 and TRBJ2-3; D not certain. The CDR3 extends over 15 amino acids. V gave up 6 bases and J gave up 0 bases, with 13 bases separating them. Germline-derived CDR1 and CDR2 are MDHEN and SYDVKM. The DNA for the CDR3 is TGTGCCAGCAGCTTTCTGGGCGCGAGCACAGATACGCAGTATTTT. Its protein is CASSFLGASTDTQYF.

This sequence joins TRBV27 and TRBJ2-7; 8 bases map to TRBD2. CDR3 length equals 13 residues. V trimming: 8 bases; J trimming: 6 bases; junction bases outside the gene matches: 9. Germline V lookup: CDR1 MNHEY, CDR2 SMNVEV (reference sequence). The CDR3 DNA is TGTGCCAGCCGACCTGGACTAGCCGGCGAGCAGTACTTC. Its translation is CASRPGLAGEQYF.